This paragraph covers one TCR beta chain sequence. The CDR3 has 16 residues. V lost 2 bases and J lost 3, with 16 bases in between. Germline lookup yields CDR1 ENHRY and CDR2 SYGVKD. The table came from immunoSEQ multiplex PCR; TCRdb's copy has only in-frame clones and leaves some out. The data show about 220,000 clones, with around 85% seen just once and approximately 5% held by the top ten. The data were obtained in a study of blood T cell repertoires in COVID-19. Study context: The study drew acute and convalescent COVID-19 samples from the United States, Italy and Spain. T cells, B-cell-depleted T cells, or PBMCs provided the cDNA or gDNA that served as material.

The source of this sequence is a human donor in a cohort sampled during active COVID-19. The sequenced sample was peripheral blood. The chain links TRBV10-3 to TRBJ1-1; TRBD1 is a possible D gene (5 bases). The CDR3 bases are TGTGCCATCAGTGAGCTGATTCGACAGCGGGACACTGAAGCTTTCTTT. Protein: CAISELIRQRDTEAFF.